This TCR beta chain is from a study of T cells in Graves' hyperthyroidism and ophthalmopathy. On the study more broadly: Peripheral blood draws took place at initial diagnosis, ahead of any treatment.

V lost 1 base and J lost 1, with 4 bases in between. This CDR3 is 13 amino acids long. Germline loops: CDR1 LNHDA, CDR2 SQIVND (reference sequence). Researchers took RNA transcripts and amplified the TCR beta CDR3 regions from them. Initially, a first-round RT-PCR of the TCR CDR3 employed the HTBI primer set. From the multiplex PCR reads, TCRdb called clonotypes with MiXCR, one entry per CDR3 protein. This table has about 480,000 distinct CDR3 sequences, over 13% appearing once. Broader study findings: The model's output predicted ophthalmopathy at a median of approximately 6.5 months prior to onset. A 13 V-J signature model discriminated ophthalmopathy versus stable hyperthyroidism.

This clonotype was seen repeatedly, ten times or more. Its antigen is unknown. The specimen was blood. The genes are TRBV19 and TRBJ1-1; unclear D gene. The TCR comes from a woman in her late teens or twenties with Graves' hyperthyroidism. This chain's CDR3 is CASSIVENTEAFF. In DNA, the CDR3 is TGTGCCAGTAGTATAGTGGAGAACACTGAAGCTTTCTTT. The full variable domain, rest sourced from reference TRBV19 and TRBJ1-1, is DGGITQSPKYLFRKEGQNVTLSCEQNLNHDAMYWYRQDPGQGLRLIYYSQIVNDFQKGDIAEGYSVSREKKESFPLTVTSAQKNPTAFYLCASSIVENTEAFFGQGTRLTVV.